These 23 T cell receptor beta chains originate from one sample sequenced in a study of PD-1 blockade in mismatch repair-deficient tumors. Here immunoSEQ multiplex PCR was the method, and the copy in TCRdb shows in-frame clones only, minus some. This table holds roughly 50,000 clones, 81% found once. Here the sequenced sample was peripheral blood, taken about 4.5 months after starting pembrolizumab. Receptor source: an adult with mismatch repair-deficient cancer.

The rearrangement links TRBV21-1 to TRBJ2-1. TRBV21-1 is described as a pseudogene. The CDR3 has 12 amino acids. The CDR3 nucleotides are TGTGCCAGCGGGGGATGGGACAATGAGCAGTTCTTC. Its translation: CASGGWDNEQFF.

This clone was seen a single time. The chain is built from TRBV13 and TRBJ2-3, with 9 bases lining up with TRBD1. The CDR3 runs 15 residues. After removal of 6 bases from V and 6 bases from J, the junction contained 10 bases not matched to a gene. The germline gives CDR1 PRHDT, CDR2 FYEKMQ (reference sequence). The CDR3 is CASRGDRVIDDTQYF. CDR3 in DNA: TGTGCCAGCAGGGGGGACAGGGTGATAGACGATACGCAGTATTTT.

The CDR3 sequence is CASSSPSGRGGNQETQYF. CDR3 in DNA: TGTGCCAGCAGTTCCCCTAGCGGGAGAGGGGGAAACCAAGAGACCCAGTACTTC. V is TRBV27 and J is TRBJ2-5; TRBD2 matches 10 bases. In germline, CDR1 is MNHEY, CDR2 SMNVEV (reference sequence). V shed 4 bases and J 0 bases; nucleotides not matched to a gene: 11. This CDR3 is built from 18 residues.

The chain has TRBV7-9 and TRBJ1-4, with D possibly matching TRBD1 (5 bases). CDR1 is SEHNR, CDR2 FQNEAQ, per germline (reference sequence). The CDR3 totals 15 residues. Trimming removed 0 bases from V and 8 bases from J, with 13 bases in between. The CDR3 coding sequence is TGTGCCAGCAGCTTAGCGTTGGGGGAGAGCGAAAAACTGTTTTTT. It encodes CASSLALGESEKLFF.

The chain couples TRBV18 to TRBJ2-5, with D maybe TRBD2 (5 bases). Germline CDR1 and CDR2: KGHSH and LQKENI. Trimming removed 4 bases at V and 2 bases at J, with 8 bases between. The CDR3 is made up of 13 amino acids. The CDR3 coding sequence is TGTGCCAGCTCACTCCGGGATCAAGAGACCCAGTACTTC. Protein product: CASSLRDQETQYF.

The chain has TRBV13 and TRBJ2-7; D is ambiguous. The CDR3 sequence is 14 residues long. The ends were cut back, 5 bases at V and 1 base at J, with 12 bases in the middle. The V gene's germline CDR1 is PRHDT and CDR2 FYEKMQ (reference sequence). CDR3 protein: CASSQTLGSYEQYF. In DNA, the CDR3 is TGTGCCAGCAGCCAGACTCTTGGGTCCTACGAGCAGTACTTC.

The chain links TRBV11-3 to TRBJ2-6, with 7 positions matching TRBD1. CDR3 length: 19 residues. The ends lost 5 bases at V and 0 bases at J; junction bases unmatched: 13. Germline V CDR1 and CDR2: SGHNT, YENEEA. The CDR3 here is CASSLTWDSPTSGANVLTF. In DNA, the CDR3 is TGTGCCAGCAGCCTTACGTGGGACAGCCCGACCTCTGGGGCCAACGTCCTGACTTTC.

This clone has only one observation. The rearrangement joins TRBV9 to TRBJ2-5; D ambiguous. In germline, CDR1 is SGDLS, CDR2 YYNGEE. Trimming removed 3 bases from V and 3 bases from J, with 9 bases in between. This CDR3 is built from 13 residues. The CDR3 sequence is CASSGGPKETQYF. CDR3 DNA sequence: TGTGCCAGCAGCGGCGGTCCTAAAGAGACCCAGTACTTC.

This chain connects TRBV6-6 to TRBJ2-1; 12 positions match TRBD2. CDR1 is MNHNY and CDR2 is SVGAGI in the germline V gene (reference sequence). V lost 10 bases and J lost 9; bases outside the gene matches: 13. There are 15 residues in the CDR3. CDR3 sequence reads: CATSLAGGPWGEQFF. CDR3 nucleotide sequence: TGTGCCACCTCCCTAGCGGGAGGGCCTTGGGGTGAGCAGTTCTTC.

The chain is built from TRBV7-8 and TRBJ2-5; possibly TRBD1 or TRBD2 for D (6 bases each). The germline CDR1 and CDR2 sequences are SGHVS and FQNEAQ. The V end lost 4 bases, the J end lost 5 bases, and 20 bases lay between the germline ends. The CDR3 runs 16 residues. CDR3 protein: CASSSSGVGAGETQYF. For the CDR3, the DNA is TGTGCCAGCAGCTCATCTGGGGTGGGGGCGGGGGAGACCCAGTACTTC.

The rearrangement uses TRBV7-9 and TRBJ2-7, with TRBD2 matching over 8 bases. Germline CDR1 SEHNR, CDR2 FQNEAQ (reference sequence). Germline trimming cut 5 bases from V and 3 bases from J; bases unmatched to any gene: 9. There are 15 residues in the CDR3. The CDR3 DNA reads TGTGCCAGCAGCGCCAGATTAGCGGGGTACTACGAGCAGTACTTC. Protein: CASSARLAGYYEQYF.

V usage is TRBV19 and J usage is TRBJ1-4; D is possibly TRBD1 (5 bases). The germline gives CDR1 LNHDA, CDR2 SQIVND (reference sequence). This CDR3 contains 16 residues. Trimming cost V 5 bases and J 7 bases, with 20 bases left between them. The CDR3 region is CASSHPGGGEGEKLFF. CDR3 DNA sequence: TGTGCCAGTAGTCATCCAGGCGGGGGAGAGGGTGAAAAACTGTTTTTT.

The chain joins TRBV5-4 to TRBJ1-2; D is ambiguous. The germline CDR1 and CDR2 sequences are SGHNT and YYREEE (reference sequence). The V end lost 3 bases, the J end lost 2 bases, and 11 bases lay between the germline ends. The CDR3 is made up of 14 amino acids. The DNA for the CDR3 is TGTGCCAGCAGCTCCCCCGGACGGAACTATGGCTACACCTTC. The encoded protein is CASSSPGRNYGYTF.

V and J are TRBV29-1 and TRBJ2-1; 7 positions match TRBD1. Germline CDR1 reads SQVTM; CDR2 reads ANQGSEA. J gave up 8 bases and V 6 bases, and 13 bases lay outside the gene matches. This CDR3 comprises 14 residues. The DNA of the CDR3 is TGCAGCGTGAATTATCGACAGGGCCGCGATGAGCAGTTCTTC. Translating it yields CSVNYRQGRDEQFF.

This chain connects TRBV7-2 to TRBJ1-2, with 7 bases identical to TRBD1. Losses at the gene ends were 7 bases for V and 0 bases for J; bases not matched to a gene: 5. Germline-derived CDR1 and CDR2 are SGHTA and FQGNSA. The CDR3 runs to 14 residues. CDR3 amino acids: CASTRDRANYGYTF. CDR3 nucleotide sequence: TGTGCCAGCACCCGGGACAGAGCTAACTATGGCTACACCTTC.

The chain couples TRBV11-2 to TRBJ2-7, with 9 bases fitting TRBD1. CDR1 and CDR2 from the germline V gene are SGHAT and FQNNGV. This CDR3 region has 16 residues. V gave up 8 bases and J gave up 2 bases; unmatched junction bases: 13. In DNA form, the CDR3 reads TGTGCCAGCCAAGACCCGGGGACAGGGACAACCTACGAGCAGTACTTC. It translates to CASQDPGTGTTYEQYF.

The rearrangement links TRBV6-6 to TRBJ1-4; perhaps TRBD1 as D (6 bases). The CDR3 contains 16 residues. Germline loops: CDR1 MNHNY, CDR2 SVGAGI (reference sequence). Trimming shortened V by 6 bases and J by 2 bases, and 16 bases separated the two germline ends. The CDR3 nucleotides read TGTGCCAGCAGGCTTCTCCGGGGGCCTACTAATGAAAAACTGTTTTTT. Protein: CASRLLRGPTNEKLFF.

The chain couples TRBV19 to TRBJ1-3, with D possibly TRBD1 on 6 matching bases. Germline V gene sequence: CDR1 LNHDA, CDR2 SQIVND (reference sequence). V lost 5 bases, J lost 0 bases, and 20 bases lay in between. CDR3 length equals 18 residues. CDR3 coding DNA: TGTGCCAGTAGTCTATATGGGGCGACGGACAGCTCTGGAAACACCATATATTTT. As protein: CASSLYGATDSSGNTIYF.

The chain couples TRBV9 to TRBJ1-4, with 7 positions matching TRBD1. The CDR3 loop spans 16 amino acids. V was clipped by 5 bases and J by 0 bases; unmatched bases: 7. Germline values: CDR1 SGDLS, CDR2 YYNGEE. The DNA for the CDR3 is TGTGCCAGCAGTGGAGGACAGGCCTCAACTAATGAAAAACTGTTTTTT. Amino acids: CASSGGQASTNEKLFF.

V is TRBV11-3 and J is TRBJ2-2; D could derive from TRBD1 or TRBD2 (7 bases each). The V gene's germline CDR1 is SGHNT and CDR2 YENEEA. The CDR3 consists of 20 residues. Trimming stripped 5 bases from V and 2 bases from J, with 27 bases between. In DNA, the CDR3 is TGTGCCAGCAGCCCAACCAGGGGGGGGGCTTCTAGCGAAAACACCGGGGAGCTGTTTTTT. Protein sequence: CASSPTRGGASSENTGELFF.

The V gene is TRBV28, the J gene TRBJ2-5, with 9 bases fitting TRBD2. The CDR3 is 15 residues long. V gave up 8 bases and J gave up 5 bases; unmatched junction bases: 12. Germline CDR1 is MDHEN and CDR2 is SYDVKM. CDR3 in amino acids: CASARVAGVRETQYF. In DNA, the CDR3 is TGTGCCAGCGCGCGGGTAGCGGGAGTTCGGGAGACCCAGTACTTC.

The J gene is TRBJ2-3, the V gene TRBV9; 8 bases align to TRBD2. V shed 0 bases and J 3 bases; nucleotides not matched to a gene: 9. Germline V gives CDR1 SGDLS, CDR2 YYNGEE. This CDR3 has 17 residues. CDR3 amino acids: CASSVEGWGGRTDTQYF. CDR3 nucleotide sequence: TGTGCCAGCAGCGTAGAGGGTTGGGGCGGGAGGACAGATACGCAGTATTTT.

This clone has only one observation. V usage is TRBV7-3 and J usage is TRBJ2-1; the match to TRBD2 covers 10 bases. Germline-derived CDR1 and CDR2 are SGHTA and FQGTGA. J gave up 2 bases and V 3 bases, and 4 bases lay outside the gene matches. The CDR3 runs to 16 residues. This chain's CDR3 is CASSFRAGGTYNEQFF. CDR3 DNA sequence: TGTGCCAGCAGCTTCCGAGCGGGAGGGACCTACAATGAGCAGTTCTTC. Full variable domain (outside the CDR3, taken from reference TRBV7-3 and TRBJ2-1): GAGVSQTPSNKVTEKGKYVELRCDPISGHTALYWYRQSLGQGPEFLIYFQGTGAADDSGLPNDRFFAVRPEGSVSTLKIQRTERGDSAVYLCASSFRAGGTYNEQFFGPGTRLTVL.